Listed below are T cell receptor beta chains from one sample, sequenced in a study of blood T cell repertoires in COVID-19. The protocol was immunoSEQ multiplex PCR, while the TCRdb copy is restricted to in-frame clones and leaves out a portion. In the table there are a few hundred thousand clones, just under 85% of which are singletons. Sequencing was done on a sample of peripheral blood. These receptors were taken from a woman between 50 and 59 years old with active or convalescent COVID-19. Both conserved end residues are part of each CDR3. Fields, in order: clone size, D gene, V gene, J gene, CDR3 protein, CDR3 DNA. A D gene is named only where the DNA matches it firmly. The size entry is marked missing in some rows and otherwise reads once, few, many or a size class.

.	.	TRBV19	TRBJ2-7	CASSIRGGGYEQYF	TGTGCCAGTAGTATCAGGGGCGGGGGTTACGAGCAGTACTTC
.	.	TRBV7-8	TRBJ1-1	CASIGVGQTNTEAFF	TGTGCCAGCATCGGGGTTGGGCAGACGAACACTGAAGCTTTCTTT
many	TRBD1	TRBV7-6	TRBJ1-3	CASSRDRVRGNTIYF	TGTGCCAGCAGCCGGGACAGGGTTCGGGGAAACACCATATATTTT
once	.	TRBV24-1	TRBJ1-2	CATSGTRERLSDGYTF	TGTGCCACCAGTGGAACGCGGGAGCGACTATCGGACGGCTACACCTTC
.	.	TRBV2	TRBJ2-7	CASSGGAGNSYEQYF	TGTGCCAGCAGTGGCGGGGCGGGAAACTCCTACGAGCAGTACTTC
.	.	TRBV3-1/TRBV3-2	TRBJ1-1	CASSQSSGWNTEAFF	TGTGCCAGCAGCCAATCGTCAGGATGGAACACTGAAGCTTTCTTT
.	.	TRBV5-4	TRBJ2-7	CASSLDRGGNEQYF	TGTGCCAGCAGCTTGGACAGGGGGGGAAACGAGCAGTACTTC
.	.	TRBV9	TRBJ2-2	CASSVDLILAGELFF	TGTGCCAGCAGCGTAGATCTTATCCTCGCCGGGGAGCTGTTTTTT
once	TRBD1	TRBV19	TRBJ2-1	CASSIGLDRVHEQFF	TGTGCCAGTAGTATAGGGCTGGACAGGGTGCATGAGCAGTTCTTC
.	.	TRBV4-1	TRBJ1-2	CASSHWVGKTAYGYTF	TGCGCCAGCAGCCATTGGGTGGGGAAGACAGCATATGGCTACACCTTC
.	.	TRBV2	TRBJ2-1	CASRYSLWLFF	TGTGCCAGCAGGTATAGCTTGTGGCTGTTCTTC
.	TRBD1	TRBV19	TRBJ1-2	CASRSGTGVNGYTF	TGTGCCAGTAGGTCCGGGACAGGGGTGAATGGCTACACCTTC
.	.	TRBV29-1	TRBJ1-2	CSGRTGPDGYTF	TGCAGCGGTCGTACAGGGCCCGATGGCTACACCTTC
.	.	TRBV29-1	TRBJ1-3	CSAADGGSGNTIYF	TGCAGCGCAGCAGACGGGGGCTCTGGAAACACCATATATTTT
few	.	TRBV2	TRBJ1-1	CASSEQSAGNTEAFF	TGTGCCAGCAGTGAACAATCGGCGGGGAACACTGAAGCTTTCTTT
.	TRBD2	TRBV9	TRBJ2-1	CASSATGTSGLSNEQFF	TGTGCCAGCAGCGCCACCGGGACTAGCGGGCTCAGCAATGAGCAGTTCTTC
.	TRBD1	TRBV15	TRBJ2-1	CATSRDWAGGGEQFF	TGTGCCACCAGCAGAGATTGGGCAGGGGGCGGTGAGCAGTTCTTC
.	.	TRBV18	TRBJ2-7	CASSTPQESYEQYF	TGTGCCAGCTCAACCCCCCAGGAAAGCTACGAGCAGTACTTC
once	.	TRBV6-5	TRBJ2-3	CASSSLRRGSTDTQYF	TGTGCCAGCAGTTCCCTCCGTAGGGGGAGTACAGATACGCAGTATTTT
.	.	TRBV16	TRBJ2-3	CASSQTRGPTDTQYF	TGTGCCAGCAGCCAGACCAGGGGTCCCACAGATACGCAGTATTTT
.	.	TRBV10-3	TRBJ1-1	CAISEKQTNTEAFF	TGTGCCATCAGTGAAAAACAGACGAACACTGAAGCTTTCTTT
.	.	TRBV4-2	TRBJ1-3	CASSLLKLGRVSGNTIYF	TGTGCCAGCAGCTTGCTTAAACTGGGTCGGGTCTCTGGAAACACCATATATTTT
few	.	TRBV21-1	TRBJ1-4	CASSTGEKLFF	TGTGCCAGCAGCACGGGTGAAAAACTGTTTTTT
.	TRBD2	TRBV3-1/TRBV3-2	TRBJ2-1	CASSQLAGNNEQFF	TGTGCCAGCAGCCAACTAGCGGGAAACAATGAGCAGTTCTTC
.	.	TRBV12-3/TRBV12-4	TRBJ1-2	CASREQNYGYTF	TGTGCCAGCAGGGAGCAGAACTATGGCTACACCTTC
.	.	TRBV27	TRBJ1-2	CASSRKSAREGGYTF	TGTGCCAGCAGCCGGAAGTCTGCCCGGGAGGGTGGCTACACCTTC
.	TRBD1	TRBV14	TRBJ1-2	CASSVDRYYGYTF	TGTGCCAGCAGCGTGGACAGGTACTATGGCTACACCTTC
.	TRBD1	TRBV5-1	TRBJ2-7	CASSLFGQGQSEQYF	TGCGCCAGCAGCTTGTTCGGACAGGGCCAGTCCGAGCAGTACTTC
.	TRBD1	TRBV9	TRBJ2-5	CASSSGLTPGQKETQYF	TGTGCCAGCAGCTCCGGGTTAACTCCGGGACAGAAAGAGACCCAGTACTTC
.	TRBD1	TRBV6-6	TRBJ1-5	CASRDPRKGAHQPQHF	TGTGCCAGCAGGGACCCAAGGAAGGGGGCTCATCAGCCCCAGCATTTT
.	TRBD1	TRBV30	TRBJ1-1	CAWSVLQGRNTEAFF	TGTGCCTGGAGTGTACTACAGGGGCGGAACACTGAAGCTTTCTTT
.	TRBD1	TRBV2	TRBJ2-7	CASSWDSHYEQYF	TGTGCCAGCAGCTGGGACAGCCACTACGAGCAGTACTTC
.	TRBD1	TRBV28	TRBJ2-1	CASSLLKVGTGWNEQFF	TGTGCCAGCAGTCTCCTAAAGGTCGGGACAGGGTGGAATGAGCAGTTCTTC
.	.	TRBV13	TRBJ1-1	CASSHPGPRGAEAFF	TGTGCCAGCAGCCATCCGGGACCCCGGGGGGCTGAAGCTTTCTTT
.	TRBD2	TRBV27	TRBJ2-1	CASRPLTGTSGRRYNEQFF	TGTGCCAGCAGACCTCTCACCGGGACTAGCGGGAGAAGATACAATGAGCAGTTCTTC
.	.	TRBV7-2	TRBJ1-1	CASSLVSMNTEAFF	TGTGCCAGCAGCTTAGTCAGTATGAACACTGAAGCTTTCTTT
.	TRBD1	TRBV7-9	TRBJ2-5	CASSPDRGRQETQYF	TGTGCCAGCAGCCCGGACAGGGGCCGACAAGAGACCCAGTACTTC
.	TRBD2	TRBV5-4	TRBJ2-5	CASSLAGGGQETQYF	TGTGCCAGCAGCTTGGCTGGGGGGGGGCAAGAGACCCAGTACTTC
few	.	TRBV28	TRBJ1-5	CASIGAGNQPQHF	TGTGCCAGCATTGGGGCAGGCAATCAGCCCCAGCATTTT
.	.	TRBV27	TRBJ2-7	CASSRTGESSYEQYF	TGTGCCAGCAGTAGAACGGGTGAGAGCTCCTACGAGCAGTACTTC
.	.	TRBV6-6	TRBJ2-7	CASSYQGVSYEQYF	TGTGCCAGCAGTTACCAGGGCGTCTCCTACGAGCAGTACTTC
.	.	TRBV28	TRBJ2-7	CATSREYEQYF	TGTGCCACCTCCCGGGAGTACGAGCAGTACTTC
.	TRBD1	TRBV24-1	TRBJ1-5	CATSEHPGQGVNQPQHF	TGTGCCACCAGTGAGCATCCGGGACAGGGGGTCAATCAGCCCCAGCATTTT
.	.	TRBV30	TRBJ1-1	CAWRWGGQAFF	TGTGCCTGGCGGTGGGGGGGGCAGGCTTTCTTT
.	.	TRBV14	TRBJ1-6	CASSQRSSYNSPLHF	TGTGCCAGCAGCCAACGGAGCTCCTATAATTCACCCCTCCACTTT
.	.	TRBV28	TRBJ1-5	CASSLRAGAGNQPQHF	TGTGCCAGCAGTTTAAGAGCAGGGGCGGGCAATCAGCCCCAGCATTTT
once	TRBD2	TRBV4-2	TRBJ2-1	CASSQDWGSGITSSYNEQFF	TGTGCCAGCAGCCAAGATTGGGGTAGCGGGATCACGAGCTCCTACAATGAGCAGTTCTTC
.	.	TRBV7-8	TRBJ2-1	CASSSFTFSYNEQFF	TGTGCCAGCAGCTCTTTCACATTCTCCTACAATGAGCAGTTCTTC
.	.	TRBV18	TRBJ2-5	CASSPTRTEGTQYF	TGTGCCAGCTCACCTACGAGGACAGAGGGGACCCAGTACTTC
.	.	TRBV7-2	TRBJ2-3	CASSSPHGSDTQYF	TGTGCCAGCAGCTCCCCACACGGGTCGGATACGCAGTATTTT
.	.	TRBV6-5	TRBJ2-1	CASSYSADPSNEQFF	TGTGCCAGCAGTTACTCAGCGGATCCTTCTAATGAGCAGTTCTTC
.	.	TRBV7-8	TRBJ2-7	CASSRYFYEQYF	TGTGCCAGCAGCCGATATTTCTACGAGCAGTACTTC